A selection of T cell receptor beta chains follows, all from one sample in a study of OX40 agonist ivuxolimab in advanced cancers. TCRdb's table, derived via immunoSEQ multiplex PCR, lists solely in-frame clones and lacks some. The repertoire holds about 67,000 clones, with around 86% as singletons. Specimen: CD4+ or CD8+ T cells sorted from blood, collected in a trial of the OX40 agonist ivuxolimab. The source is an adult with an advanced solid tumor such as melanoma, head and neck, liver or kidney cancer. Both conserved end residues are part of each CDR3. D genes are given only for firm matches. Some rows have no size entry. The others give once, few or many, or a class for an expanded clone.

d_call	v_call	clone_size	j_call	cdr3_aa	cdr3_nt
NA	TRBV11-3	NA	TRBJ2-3	CASSFGPASWEQYF	TGTGCCAGCAGCTTTGGGCCCGCTTCTTGGGAGCAGTATTTT
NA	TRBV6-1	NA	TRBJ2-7	CASTSGPQSSYEQYF	TGTGCCAGCACTTCGGGGCCCCAGAGCTCCTACGAGCAGTACTTC
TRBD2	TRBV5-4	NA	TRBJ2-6	CASSPRAGGRRGANVLTF	TGTGCCAGCAGCCCCCGCGCGGGAGGCCGTAGAGGGGCCAACGTCCTGACTTTC
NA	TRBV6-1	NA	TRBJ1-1	CASSSRRGTFF	TGTGCCAGCAGCTCCCGTAGGGGGACTTTCTTT
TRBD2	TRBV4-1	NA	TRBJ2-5	CASSQVVSGGPAGTQYF	TGCGCCAGCAGCCAAGTTGTTAGCGGGGGACCCGCAGGGACCCAGTACTTC
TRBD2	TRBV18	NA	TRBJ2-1	CASSPRRELRDEQFF	TGTGCCAGCTCACCACGGCGGGAGTTACGGGATGAGCAGTTCTTC
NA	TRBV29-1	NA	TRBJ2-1	CSVGRVNEQFF	TGCAGCGTTGGCAGGGTAAATGAGCAGTTCTTC
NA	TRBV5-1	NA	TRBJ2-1	CASSPKVAESSYNEQFF	TGCGCCAGCAGCCCCAAGGTGGCGGAGAGCTCCTACAATGAGCAGTTCTTC
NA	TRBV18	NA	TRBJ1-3	CASSPPGAGNTIYF	TGTGCCAGCTCACCACCGGGGGCTGGAAACACCATATATTTT
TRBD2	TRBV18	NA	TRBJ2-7	CASSPDSTPLAGSSYEQYF	TGTGCCAGCTCACCCGACAGCACTCCGCTAGCGGGTAGCTCCTACGAGCAGTACTTC
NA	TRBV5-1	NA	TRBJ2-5	CASSLAGSSEETQYF	TGCGCCAGCAGCTTGGCCGGCTCTAGTGAAGAGACCCAGTACTTC
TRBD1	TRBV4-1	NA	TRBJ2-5	CASSRGQGARETQYF	TGCGCCAGCAGCAGGGGACAGGGGGCGAGGGAGACCCAGTACTTC
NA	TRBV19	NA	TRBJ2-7	CASSFRDNYEQYF	TGTGCCAGTAGTTTCCGGGACAACTACGAGCAGTACTTC
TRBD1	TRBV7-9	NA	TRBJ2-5	CASSPGQGRNQETQYF	TGTGCCAGCAGCCCTGGACAGGGGAGAAACCAAGAGACCCAGTACTTC
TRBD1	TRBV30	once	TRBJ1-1	CAWSVIEGATEAFF	TGTGCCTGGAGTGTAATTGAGGGGGCCACTGAAGCTTTCTTT
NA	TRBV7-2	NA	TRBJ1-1	CASSSQGGHKSEAFF	TGTGCCAGCAGCTCCCAAGGGGGACATAAATCTGAAGCTTTCTTT
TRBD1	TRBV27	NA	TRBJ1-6	CASSLSYRGSYNSPLHF	TGTGCCAGCAGTTTGTCCTACAGGGGCTCCTATAATTCACCCCTCCACTTT
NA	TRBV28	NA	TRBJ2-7	CASKEGMTYEQYF	TGTGCCAGCAAAGAGGGCATGACCTACGAGCAGTACTTC
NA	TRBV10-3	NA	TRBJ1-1	CAISGGSMNTEAFF	TGTGCCATCAGTGGGGGCAGCATGAACACTGAAGCTTTCTTT
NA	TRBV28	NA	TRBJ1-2	CASNRINLGNYGYTF	TGTGCCAGCAATCGGATTAACCTGGGTAACTATGGCTACACCTTC
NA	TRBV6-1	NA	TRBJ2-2	CASRAGTTNTGELFF	TGTGCCAGCAGGGCCGGGACAACAAACACCGGGGAGCTGTTTTTT
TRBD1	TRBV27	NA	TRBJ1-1	CASSFRQGATGTEAFF	TGTGCCAGCAGTTTCAGACAGGGGGCGACGGGCACTGAAGCTTTCTTT
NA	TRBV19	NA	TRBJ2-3	CASNQGRGDTQYF	TGTGCCAGTAACCAAGGGCGGGGAGATACGCAGTATTTT
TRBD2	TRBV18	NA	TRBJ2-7	CASSPGEGLSYEQYF	TGTGCCAGCTCACCAGGGGAGGGGTTAAGCTACGAGCAGTACTTC
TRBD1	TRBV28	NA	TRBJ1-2	CASSSPPGTGDNYGYTF	TGTGCCAGCAGTTCCCCCCCCGGGACAGGGGATAACTATGGCTACACCTTC
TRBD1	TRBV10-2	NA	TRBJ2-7	CAIKDRGAYEQYF	TGCGCCATCAAGGACAGGGGCGCCTACGAGCAGTACTTC
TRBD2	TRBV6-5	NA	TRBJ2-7	CASRLSSSGNYEQYF	TGTGCCAGCAGACTCTCCTCCAGCGGGAACTACGAGCAGTACTTC
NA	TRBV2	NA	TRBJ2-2	CASTNTDSPGELFF	TGTGCCAGCACCAACACCGACAGTCCCGGGGAGCTGTTTTTT
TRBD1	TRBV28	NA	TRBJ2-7	CASSGTGGYEQYF	TGTGCCAGCAGCGGAACAGGGGGCTACGAGCAGTACTTC
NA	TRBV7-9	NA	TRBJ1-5	CASSPIAGGNQPQHF	TGTGCCAGCAGCCCTATTGCTGGTGGCAATCAGCCCCAGCATTTT
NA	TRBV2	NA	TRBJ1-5	CASSGTVLGNQPQHF	TGTGCCAGCAGTGGGACAGTCCTTGGCAATCAGCCCCAGCATTTT
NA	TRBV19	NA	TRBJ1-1	CASSNPAGGSGTEAFF	TGTGCCAGTAGTAATCCGGCGGGGGGTTCGGGCACTGAAGCTTTCTTT
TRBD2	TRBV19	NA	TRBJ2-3	CASSIRGGTDTQYF	TGTGCCAGTAGTATCCGGGGGGGCACAGATACGCAGTATTTT
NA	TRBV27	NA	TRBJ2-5	CASSPGTRRETQYF	TGTGCCAGCAGTCCGGGGACCCGGCGAGAGACCCAGTACTTC